These T cell receptor beta chains were read from a single sample in a study of blood T cells in healthy people across ages. TCRdb called the 5' RACE reads again in MiXCR, with one record for every CDR3 protein. The sample yields roughly 2 million distinct CDR3 sequences, 49% seen once. Sequenced sample: blood. The receptor source for this set is a woman between 35 and 50 years old in good health. Each CDR3 is given with its conserved first and last residue. A D gene is named only where the DNA matches it firmly. Expanded clones get a size class; other rows say once, few or many, or leave the size out.

>TRBV5-1|-|TRBJ2-3|-|16
TGCGCCAGCAGCTCGGGGCTAGGGACTAGCACAGATACGCAGTATTTT
CASSSGLGTSTDTQYF
>TRBV6-6|TRBD2|TRBJ2-3|-|16
TGTGCCAGCAGGAACCTTAAAGCGGGGAGCACAGATACGCAGTATTTT
CASRNLKAGSTDTQYF
>TRBV19|TRBD1|TRBJ2-3|-|17
TGTGCCAGTACAAGCGCCCGGGACAGGATCCACACAGATACGCAGTATTTT
CASTSARDRIHTDTQYF
>TRBV20-1|-|TRBJ1-2|-|14
TGCAGTGCTTCGGACTGGGGAGGGGGTTATGGCTACACCTTC
CSASDWGGGYGYTF
>TRBV20-1|-|TRBJ1-1|-|11
TGCAGTGCTATTTACCCAGGGGAAGCTTTCTTT
CSAIYPGEAFF
>TRBV11-2|-|TRBJ2-5|-|15
TGTGCCAGCAGCTTAGTGGCGTTCAACGGAGAGACCCAGTACTTC
CASSLVAFNGETQYF
>TRBV19|TRBD1|TRBJ1-5|-|14
TGTGCCAGTAGGTCAGGGGGCAACAATCAGCCCCAGCATTTT
CASRSGGNNQPQHF
>TRBV7-9|-|TRBJ2-3|-|14
TGTGCCAGCAGCCCCTATAAGCCCACAGATACGCAGTATTTT
CASSPYKPTDTQYF
>TRBV5-1|TRBD1|TRBJ2-3|-|14
TGCGCCAGCAGCCCCGAAACAGGGGCCGGTAGGGAGTATTTT
CASSPETGAGREYF
>TRBV29-1|-|TRBJ2-5|-|12
TGCAGCGTTTGGGAGTCTCAAGAGACCCAGTACTTC
CSVWESQETQYF
>TRBV28|-|TRBJ2-7|-|13
TGTGCCAGCAGGTTGGGTCACGGACACGAGCAGTACTTC
CASRLGHGHEQYF
>TRBV7-2|-|TRBJ1-2|-|15
TGTGCCAGCAGCTTGTCTACCGATACTAACTATGGCTACACCTTC
CASSLSTDTNYGYTF
>TRBV27|-|TRBJ2-3|-|16
TGTGCCAGCAGTTCTCCCGAGTTGTGGGCGCGAGATACGCAGTATTTT
CASSSPELWARDTQYF
>TRBV25-1|TRBD1|TRBJ2-5|-|18
TGTGCCAGCAGTGAATCGGGGACAGGGGCCCCCTCATGGGAGACCCAGTACTTC
CASSESGTGAPSWETQYF
>TRBV6-1|TRBD2|TRBJ2-1|-|13
TGTGCCAGCACGCCTAGCGGAACCAATGAGCAGTTCTTC
CASTPSGTNEQFF
>TRBV4-2|-|TRBJ2-5|few|17
TGTGCCAGCAGCCAAGCGGCTCCGGGGGGCTCCCAAGAGACCCAGTACTTC
CASSQAAPGGSQETQYF
>TRBV15|-|TRBJ1-2|-|15
TGTGCCACCAGTCCGACCGGGGGGCGAGACTATGGCTACACCTTC
CATSPTGGRDYGYTF
>TRBV20-1|TRBD1|TRBJ2-3|-|14
TGCAGTGCTGTGGACAGGGGGCTGGGAGATACGCAGTATTTT
CSAVDRGLGDTQYF
>TRBV5-1|-|TRBJ2-7|few|14
TGCGCCAGCAGCTTGGACGGCAGAACCTACGAGCAGTACTTC
CASSLDGRTYEQYF
>TRBV9|-|TRBJ1-2|-|12
TGTGCCAGCAGCGTAGATGAGCGGGGCTACACCTTC
CASSVDERGYTF
>TRBV6-5|TRBD2|TRBJ2-1|once|17
TGTGCCAGCAGTTACTCGATAAAAGCGGGGGGGCCGAGTGAGCAGTTCTTC
CASSYSIKAGGPSEQFF
>TRBV7-2|-|TRBJ2-3|-|15
TGTGCCAGCAGGCCCGGGTCCGCGGGCACAGATACGCAGTATTTT
CASRPGSAGTDTQYF
>TRBV7-2|-|TRBJ2-1|-|16
TGTGCCAGCAGCTACCCGGTCGTAGGCTCCTACAATGAGCAGTTCTTC
CASSYPVVGSYNEQFF
>TRBV6-2/TRBV6-3|TRBD2|TRBJ2-3|-|17
TGTGCCAGCAGTCAACACGGGGGGGGCGTTCGGACAGATACGCAGTATTTT
CASSQHGGGVRTDTQYF
>TRBV4-2|-|TRBJ1-4|-|18
TGTGCCAGCAGCCAATGTCGGGCAGGGGCTTCTACTAATGAAAAACTGTTTTTT
CASSQCRAGASTNEKLFF
>TRBV15|-|TRBJ2-7|-|14
TGTGCCACCAGCAGAGATCAGAATTCCTACGAGCAGTACTTC
CATSRDQNSYEQYF
>TRBV28|TRBD2|TRBJ2-3|-|15
TGTGCCAGCGATATAGCGGGGGCACCCCGAGATACGCAGTATTTT
CASDIAGAPRDTQYF